This T cell receptor beta chain stems from a study of shared clonotypes between healthy human individuals. Study summary: Every donor yielded three CD4 naive, three CD4 memory, two CD8 naive and one CD8 memory plate.

Assay used: immunoSEQ multiplex PCR; TCRdb lists only in-frame clones, some missing. The table has about 380,000 clones, 96% seen once. Concerning this clone: Its antigen is undetermined.

Germline trimming cut 0 bases from V and 2 bases from J; bases unmatched to any gene: 3. Germline V gene lookup returns CDR1 SGHRS and CDR2 YFSETQ. The CDR3 consists of 16 residues. Study observations and caveats: Clonotypes that were shared across a handful of donors made up approximately 5.1% of naive CD4 clonotypes. What rarefaction showed was incomplete sorted-subset sequencing despite large depth.

The specimen sequenced was memory CD8+ T cells sorted from blood. Specified subset: CD45RO+ cells pooled with CCR7-negative TemRA cells. This TCR came from a man younger than 45 in good health. The V call is TRBV5-1, the J call TRBJ2-3, with 10 bases aligning to TRBD2. CDR3 sequence: CASSLGLAGSTDTQYF. For the CDR3, the DNA is TGCGCCAGCAGCTTGGGACTAGCGGGCTCCACAGATACGCAGTATTTT.